The 20 T cell receptor beta chains listed next were all sequenced from one sample in a study of tissue T cells after allogeneic stem cell transplantation. The data were produced by immunoSEQ multiplex PCR, yet TCRdb's version contains in-frame clones alone and is incomplete. Among some 48,000 clones listed, over 65% were seen once. The sequencing input was sorted cells pooled from one or two spleens. Receptors originate from a pool of C57BL/6 mice in good health.

This clone was counted a few times. Here the gene names and germline are mouse. The sequenced fragment ends 1 residue before the CDR3 boundary, so the rest is inferred from the germline J gene. V gene TRBV14 combines with J gene TRBJ1-4; 7 nucleotides align to TRBD1. V gave up 4 bases and J gave up 0 bases; unmatched junction bases: 3. CDR1 is SGHDT, CDR2 FRDEAV, per germline. The CDR3 runs to 15 residues. The CDR3 DNA, read in part, is TGTGCCAGCAGTCCCGGGACAGTTTCCAACGAAAGATTATTT. Its protein product is CASSPGTVSNERLF. The entire CDR3 reads CASSPGTVSNERLFF.

With regard to this clone: Gene names and germline refer to mouse. This CDR3 reads CASGGLGGNTLYF. The covered CDR3 bases are TGTGCCAGCGGAGGACTGGGGGGAAACACCTTGTAC. The genes are TRBV13-2 and TRBJ2-4, with 11 bases fitting TRBD2. The sequence runs out 1 residue before the end of the CDR3; the remainder is reconstructed from the germline J gene. CDR3 length: 13 residues. J was trimmed by 5 bases and V by 5 bases; bases with no gene match: 1. Per germline, CDR1 NNHNN and CDR2 SYGAGS (reference sequence).

This clone has just a few counts. Genes and germline come from the mouse. The sequence runs out 1 residue before the end of the CDR3; the remainder is reconstructed from the germline J gene. The rearrangement links TRBV12-1 to TRBJ2-7; possibly TRBD2 for D (5 bases). Germline V gene sequence: CDR1 SGHSN, CDR2 HYEKVE. The V gene lost 2 bases and the J gene lost 3 bases, with 10 bases spanning the gap. This CDR3 comprises 13 residues. CDR3 bases read: TGTGCCAGCTCTCCGCTGGGCCACTATGAACAGTAC. It codes for CASSPLGHYEQY. In full, the CDR3 is CASSPLGHYEQYF.

In its sample, this clone was seen a few times. The gene symbols are mouse symbols. Coverage ceases 1 residue before the CDR3 finishes, and the germline J gene fills in the end. This chain connects TRBV13-2 to TRBJ2-1; 8 nucleotides align to TRBD2. The CDR3 spans 14 residues. Germline loops: CDR1 NNHNN, CDR2 SYGAGS (reference sequence). Losses at the gene ends were 1 base for V and 6 bases for J; bases not matched to a gene: 3. The CDR3 loop is CASGDWGGRAEQFF. Incomplete CDR3 DNA: TGTGCCAGCGGTGATTGGGGGGGGCGTGCTGAGCAGTTC.

About this clone itself: Mouse germline and gene names are used. With the read ending 1 residue before the CDR3 end, the germline J gene is used to fill in that end. The chain carries TRBV16 and TRBJ2-5; the match to TRBD2 covers 10 bases. Germline-derived CDR1 and CDR2 are SGHSA and FRNQAP. The CDR3 has 14 residues. The V and J ends lost 3 bases and 4 bases, in that order; junction bases with no gene match: 1. Partial CDR3 DNA: TGTGCAAGCAGCTTCACTGGGGGGGAAGACACCCAGTAC. This encodes CASSFTGGEDTQY. The whole CDR3 region reads CASSFTGGEDTQYF.

About this clone: The gene symbols are mouse symbols. The sequenced fragment ends 1 residue before the CDR3 boundary, so the rest is inferred from the germline J gene. The chain recombines TRBV19 with TRBJ1-6, with D hard to call. TRBJ1-6 is assigned to the ORF class and has an uncertain function. Trimming shortened V by 3 bases and J by 0 bases, and 4 bases separated the two germline ends. There are 14 residues in the CDR3. Germline assignment: CDR1 FNHDT and CDR2 SITEND (reference sequence). Partial CDR3 DNA: TGTGCCAGCAGTAGGGTTTCCTATAATTCGCCCCTCTAC. This gives the protein CASSRVSYNSPLY. The whole CDR3 sequence is CASSRVSYNSPLYF.

As concerns this clone: Gene names follow the mouse nomenclature. The read terminates 1 residue before the CDR3 end, so the remaining end is supplied by the germline J gene. The J gene is TRBJ2-5, the V gene TRBV2, with TRBD1 matching over 7 bases. The V gene end was trimmed by 3 bases and the J gene end by 4 bases; junction bases not matched to a gene: 1. The germline CDR1 and CDR2 sequences are LGHNA and YSYQKL. The CDR3 totals 13 residues. The CDR3 spells CASSQGTEDTQYF. The covered CDR3 bases are TGTGCCAGCAGCCAGGGGACAGAAGACACCCAGTAC.

A note on this clone: The gene names here belong to mouse. The CDR3 sequence: CASSLGGASAETLYF. CDR3 bases read: TGTGCAAGCAGCTTAGGAGGGGCTAGTGCAGAAACGCTGTAT. This chain joins TRBV16 and TRBJ2-3; the D call may be TRBD1 or TRBD2 (5 bases each). The read halts 1 residue ahead of the CDR3 end, with the missing end drawn from the germline J gene. Germline assignment: CDR1 SGHSA and CDR2 FRNQAP. V lost 1 base and J lost 0, with 8 bases in between. The CDR3 is made up of 15 amino acids.

As to this clone: Gene names and germline match the mouse. The DNA read from the CDR3 is TGTGCCAGCTCCCACCGGGACCCCTATGCTGAGCAGTTC. Encoded protein: CASSHRDPYAEQF. In full, the CDR3 reads CASSHRDPYAEQFF. The V gene is TRBV12-1, the J gene TRBJ2-1; D is perhaps TRBD1 or TRBD2 (5 bases each). The CDR3 end falls 1 residue outside the read, so it is completed with the germline J gene. The germline V gene has CDR1 SGHSN and CDR2 HYEKVE. The CDR3 loop spans 14 amino acids. V lost 4 bases and J 3 bases, leaving 12 bases between the germline ends. The variable domain in full, with the rest retrieved from reference TRBV12-1 and TRBJ2-1, is DSGVVQSPRHIIKEKGGRSVLTCIPISGHSNVVWYQQTLGKELKFLIQHYEKVERDKGFLPSRFSVQQFDDYHSEMNMSALELEDSAMYFCASSHRDPYAEQFFGPGTRLTVL.

This clone was found a few times. Mouse gene names apply. The read stops 1 residue short of the end of the CDR3; the missing end is completed from the germline J gene. The chain joins TRBV2 to TRBJ2-7; D gene ambiguous. Looked up from germline, CDR1 is LGHNA and CDR2 is YSYQKL. The CDR3 covers 14 residues. V was clipped by 0 bases and J by 3 bases, with 9 bases between them. The CDR3 bases that were read are TGTGCCAGCAGCCAAGATAGTCGCAGCTATGAACAGTAC. Its translation: CASSQDSRSYEQY. The full CDR3 reads CASSQDSRSYEQYF.

This clone was picked up a small number of times. Here the gene names and germline are mouse. CDR3 bases read: TGTGCTAGCAGTGGGGGGGCCGGAGCTGAGCAGTTC. Amino acid sequence: CASSGGAGAEQF. The whole CDR3 sequence reads CASSGGAGAEQFF. The chain uses TRBV17 and TRBJ2-1, with 8 bases identical to TRBD2. The missing CDR3 end, 1 residue past where the read stops, is filled in from the germline J gene. This CDR3 is 13 amino acids long. Germline V gene lookup returns CDR1 MNHDT and CDR2 YYDKIL. The junction had 4 bases not matched to a gene; V was cut back by 5 bases and J by 7 bases.

The table lists this clone with a few counts. Germline and genes: mouse. The observed sequence ends 1 residue before the CDR3 terminus, with the missing tail filled in from the germline J gene. The J gene is TRBJ2-7, the V gene TRBV17, with 10 bases that match TRBD1. The germline V gene encodes CDR1 MNHDT and CDR2 YYDKIL. V lost 2 bases to trimming and J lost 6 bases; unmatched junction nucleotides: 7. The CDR3 runs to 15 residues. Partial CDR3 DNA: TGTGCTAGCAGTAGAACCGGGACAGGGGAGGCTGAACAGTAC. Protein product: CASSRTGTGEAEQY. The complete CDR3 reads CASSRTGTGEAEQYF.

As concerns this clone: Each gene name is a mouse one. The sequenced fragment ends 1 residue before the CDR3 boundary, so the rest is inferred from the germline J gene. The chain has TRBV16 and TRBJ2-3, with D hard to call. Trimming cost V 0 bases and J 0 bases, with 7 bases left between them. The CDR3 spans 15 residues. Germline CDR1 reads SGHSA; CDR2 reads FRNQAP. CDR3 bases read: TGTGCAAGCAGCTTAGAACCGTTTAGTGCAGAAACGCTGTAT. Translating it yields CASSLEPFSAETLY. The CDR3 reads in full as CASSLEPFSAETLYF.

About this clone: Mouse gene names apply. The read terminates 1 residue before the CDR3 end, so the remaining end is supplied by the germline J gene. V and J are TRBV3 and TRBJ2-5; D unresolved. There are 14 residues in the CDR3. CDR1 and CDR2 from the germline V gene are SNHLY and FYNGKV (reference sequence). V dropped 5 bases and J dropped 0 bases, with 9 bases sitting between them. This CDR3 is CASSPTFNQDTQYF. The CDR3 DNA, read in part, is TGTGCCAGCAGCCCGACATTTAACCAAGACACCCAGTAC.

Worth noting for this clone: The genes and germline here are from mouse. The read is 1 residue too short to cover the CDR3 end, so that end is filled in from the germline J gene. This chain joins TRBV31 and TRBJ2-2; D is perhaps TRBD1 or TRBD2 (5 bases each). V lost 2 bases to trimming and J lost 2 bases, with 6 bases between them. CDR1 and CDR2 (germline): GKSSPN, SITVG. CDR3 length: 13 amino acids. CDR3 region: CAWSGGNTGQLYF. The sequenced part of the CDR3 DNA is TGTGCCTGGAGTGGGGGTAACACCGGGCAGCTCTAC. The full variable domain, completed using reference TRBV31 and TRBJ2-2, is AQTIHQWPVAEIKAVGSPLSLGCTIKGKSSPNLYWYWQATGGTLQQLFYSITVGQVESVVQLNLSASRPKDDQFILSTEKLLLSHSGFYLCAWSGGNTGQLYFGEGSKLTVL.

This clone came up a few times. Germline and genes here are mouse. Sequencing ends 1 residue short of the CDR3 end; the germline J gene provides the rest. The gene calls are TRBV3 and TRBJ2-7, with TRBD2 matching 12 bases. Germline trimming cut 4 bases from V and 0 bases from J; bases unmatched to any gene: 7. Germline V lookup: CDR1 SNHLY, CDR2 FYNGKV (reference sequence). CDR3 size: 17 residues. Partial CDR3 DNA: TGTGCCAGCAGCTCCGGGACTGGGGGGCCGAGCTCCTATGAACAGTAC. This codes for CASSSGTGGPSSYEQY. The full CDR3 reads CASSSGTGGPSSYEQYF.

This clone was detected only a few times. Gene labels here are mouse ones. The CDR3 goes on 1 residue after the read ends, and that part is filled in from the germline J gene. This chain connects TRBV19 to TRBJ2-7, with 7 bases matching TRBD1. Trimming removed 5 bases from V and 4 bases from J; junction bases left unmatched: 6. The CDR3 is made up of 13 amino acids. Germline assignment: CDR1 FNHDT and CDR2 SITEND (reference sequence). The part of the CDR3 DNA that was read is TGTGCCAGCAGCCCCGGCAGGGGGTATGAACAGTAC. Its translation is CASSPGRGYEQY. The full CDR3 reads CASSPGRGYEQYF. The full variable domain, completed using reference TRBV19 and TRBJ2-7, is GGIITQTPKFLIGQEGQKLTLKCQQNFNHDTMYWYRQDSGKGLRLIYYSITENDLQKGDLSEGYDASREKKSSFSLTVTSAQKNEMAVFLCASSPGRGYEQYFGPGTRLTVL.

Of note for this clone: The germline and genes are mouse ones. The CDR3 is cut off 1 residue early in the read; its end comes from the germline J gene. V and J are TRBV2 and TRBJ1-4; 9 bases map to TRBD1. The germline V gene has CDR1 LGHNA and CDR2 YSYQKL. Trimming took 2 bases from V and 2 from J; bases not matched to a gene: 3. The CDR3 is made up of 16 amino acids. The CDR3 sequence: CASSQTGTGSNERLFF. CDR3 DNA, as far as it was read: TGTGCCAGCAGCCAAACCGGGACAGGGTCCAACGAAAGATTATTT.

In the case of this clone: Gene names refer to mouse genes. Coverage ceases 1 residue before the CDR3 finishes, and the germline J gene fills in the end. The rearrangement links TRBV12-1 to TRBJ2-5; 11 bases line up with TRBD2. V shed 0 bases, J shed 1 base, and the junction held 2 bases outside the gene matches. Germline V gene data show CDR1 as SGHSN and CDR2 as HYEKVE. The CDR3 consists of 16 residues. This CDR3 reads CASSLPGLGDQDTQYF. The part of the CDR3 DNA that was read is TGTGCCAGCTCTCTCCCGGGACTGGGGGACCAAGACACCCAGTAC.

Worth noting for this clone: Genes here carry mouse names. The read terminates 1 residue ahead of where the CDR3 ends, so the germline J gene completes it. The chain couples TRBV3 to TRBJ2-3, with 10 bases matching TRBD1. Looked up from germline, CDR1 is SNHLY and CDR2 is FYNGKV (reference sequence). Trimming at V came to 3 bases and at J to 2 bases, leaving 5 bases not matched to a gene. The CDR3 covers 16 residues. CDR3 bases read: TGTGCCAGCAGCTTGTCTGGGACAGGGGTTGCAGAAACGCTGTAT. This encodes CASSLSGTGVAETLY. The whole CDR3 protein reads CASSLSGTGVAETLYF.